Following are 5 T cell receptor beta chains from one sample sequenced in a study of T cell repertoires in cytomegalovirus infection. Their specific antigens are unknown. MiXCR, applied by TCRdb to the reads, yields one record per CDR3 protein. This table has some 920,000 distinct CDR3 sequences, 30% to 40% appearing once. This material consisted of cultured CD8+ T cells from PBMCs, taken from culture after CMV antigen stimulation. Receptor source: a human donor in good health (CMV status not recorded). Some clones in this sample may be carry-over from other donors' samples.

The rearrangement joins TRBV2 to TRBJ2-1, with 7 positions matching TRBD1. V shed 8 bases and J 5 bases; nucleotides not matched to a gene: 12. The CDR3 covers 15 residues. Per germline, CDR1 SNHLY and CDR2 FYNNEI. CDR3 region: CASEGGRVGDNEQFF. CDR3 bases: TGTGCCAGCGAAGGGGGCAGGGTCGGGGACAATGAGCAGTTCTTC.

This clonotype occurred a few times. V is TRBV7-8 and J is TRBJ1-6, with D perhaps TRBD1 (5 bases). Trimming took off 1 base at V and 0 bases at J, with 13 bases between the two ends. The CDR3 contains 18 residues. Germline CDR1 reads SGHVS; CDR2 reads FQNEAQ. This chain's CDR3 is CASSLVLGESSYNSPLHF. CDR3 sequence (DNA): TGTGCCAGCAGCTTAGTTTTAGGGGAGAGCTCCTATAATTCACCCCTCCACTTT.

The chain links TRBV14 to TRBJ2-1, with D perhaps being TRBD1 or TRBD2 (7 bases each). The CDR3 totals 16 residues. V lost 6 bases and J 5 bases, leaving 20 bases between the germline ends. The germline V gene encodes CDR1 SGHDN and CDR2 FVKESK. The CDR3 is CASRPLRGGLNNEQFF. CDR3 DNA sequence: TGTGCCAGCAGACCCCTCAGGGGGGGGCTTAACAATGAGCAGTTCTTC. The whole variable domain, filled in from reference TRBV14 and TRBJ2-1, reads EAGVTQFPSHSVIEKGQTVTLRCDPISGHDNLYWYRRVMGKEIKFLLHFVKESKQDESGMPNNRFLAERTGGTYSTLKVQPAELEDSGVYFCASRPLRGGLNNEQFFGPGTRLTVL.

CDR3 coding DNA: TGTGCCATCAGTGAGGAACAGGGAGGACAGCCCCAGCATTTT. Translation: CAISEEQGGQPQHF. The J gene is TRBJ1-5, the V gene TRBV10-3, with D perhaps matching TRBD1 (6 bases). The CDR3 spans 14 residues. Trimming removed 2 bases from V and 7 bases from J, with 12 bases in between. The germline V gene encodes CDR1 ENHRY and CDR2 SYGVKD.

This clonotype was detected only a few times. This chain connects TRBV20-1 to TRBJ1-1, with D possibly TRBD1 on 6 matching bases. This CDR3 is built from 11 residues. Germline lookup yields CDR1 DFQATT and CDR2 SNEGSKA (reference sequence). The chain's CDR3 is CRADSYTEAFF. CDR3 nucleotides: TGCAGGGCGGACAGCTACACTGAAGCTTTCTTT.